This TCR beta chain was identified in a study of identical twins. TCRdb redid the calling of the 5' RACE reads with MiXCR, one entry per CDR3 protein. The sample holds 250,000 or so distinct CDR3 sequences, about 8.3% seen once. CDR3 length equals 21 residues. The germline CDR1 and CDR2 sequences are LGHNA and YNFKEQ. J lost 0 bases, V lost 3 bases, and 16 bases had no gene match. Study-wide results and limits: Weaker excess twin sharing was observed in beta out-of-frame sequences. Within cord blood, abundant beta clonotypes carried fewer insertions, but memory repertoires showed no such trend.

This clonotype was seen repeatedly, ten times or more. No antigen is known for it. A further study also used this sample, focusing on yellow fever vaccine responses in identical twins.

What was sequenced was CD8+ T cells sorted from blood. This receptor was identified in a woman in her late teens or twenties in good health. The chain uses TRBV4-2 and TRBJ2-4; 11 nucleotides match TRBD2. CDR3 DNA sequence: TGTGCCAGCAGCCATCATGGTGCGGGACTAGCGGAAATCGAAGCCAAAAACATTCAGTACTTC. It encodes CASSHHGAGLAEIEAKNIQYF.